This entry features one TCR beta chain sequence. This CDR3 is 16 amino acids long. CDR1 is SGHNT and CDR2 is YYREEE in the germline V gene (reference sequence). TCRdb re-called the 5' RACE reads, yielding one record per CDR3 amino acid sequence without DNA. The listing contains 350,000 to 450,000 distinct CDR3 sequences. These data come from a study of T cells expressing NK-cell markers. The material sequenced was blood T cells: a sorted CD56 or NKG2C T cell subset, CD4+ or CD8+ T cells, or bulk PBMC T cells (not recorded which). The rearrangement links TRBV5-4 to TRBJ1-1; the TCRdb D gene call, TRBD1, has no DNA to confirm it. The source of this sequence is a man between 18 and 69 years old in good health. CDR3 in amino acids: CASSLPRDRANTEAFF.